The 23 T cell receptor beta chains below come from one sample, sequenced in a study of blood T cell repertoires in COVID-19. Assay: immunoSEQ multiplex PCR; the TCRdb copy retains only in-frame clones and omits some. The table shows about 170,000 clones, with 85% to 90% occurring only once. The sequenced material came from peripheral blood. These receptors came from a woman of 80 years or more in a cohort sampled during active or convalescent COVID-19.

V gene TRBV4-1 combines with J gene TRBJ1-2, with a tentative D call TRBD1 (6 bases). Trimming pared 3 bases from V and 8 bases from J, leaving 25 bases between. CDR1 is MGHRA, CDR2 YSYEKL, per germline. The CDR3 loop spans 17 amino acids. The CDR3 DNA is TGCGCCAGCAGCCAGAGGGGGAGAGAGGGTTGGGTGGAAGGCTACACCTTC. Its translation is CASSQRGREGWVEGYTF.

The chain couples TRBV11-2 to TRBJ2-1; D is perhaps TRBD2 (7 bases). Germline values: CDR1 SGHAT, CDR2 FQNNGV. V dropped 6 bases and J dropped 9 bases, with 21 bases sitting between them. The CDR3 loop spans 15 amino acids. CDR3 region: CASSYGRGAGREQFF. The CDR3 nucleotides are TGTGCCAGCAGTTACGGACGGGGGGCGGGACGTGAGCAGTTCTTC.

This chain joins TRBV3-1 (or the pseudogene TRBV3-2) and TRBJ2-7, with D unresolved. Trimming removed 0 bases at V and 1 base at J, with 7 bases between. The CDR3 runs to 14 residues. Germline V gives CDR1 LGHDT, CDR2 YNNKEL (reference sequence). CDR3 loop: CASSQDAQSYEQYF. The CDR3 DNA is TGTGCCAGCAGCCAAGATGCACAGTCCTACGAGCAGTACTTC.

This clone came up a few times. This chain joins TRBV19 and TRBJ2-5, with D unresolved. The CDR3 runs to 12 residues. CDR1 and CDR2 from the germline V gene are LNHDA and SQIVND (reference sequence). V was trimmed by 3 bases and J by 3 bases, leaving 5 bases between them. The CDR3 coding sequence is TGTGCCAGTAGTATTCAGAAAGAGACCCAGTACTTC. It is translated as CASSIQKETQYF.

The sample holds one count of this clone. The rearrangement joins TRBV15 to TRBJ2-4; D gene unclear. Trimming stripped 9 bases from V and 0 bases from J, with 9 bases between. This CDR3 contains 13 residues. Germline V gives CDR1 LNHNV, CDR2 YYDKDF (reference sequence). The CDR3 DNA is TGTGCCACTACTACTTTAGCCAAAAACATTCAGTACTTC. This translates into CATTTLAKNIQYF.

The chain employs TRBV10-1 and TRBJ2-7, with no clear D. The CDR3 covers 15 residues. Trimming left V 7 bases short and J 2 bases short, with 18 bases between. From germline, CDR1 is WNHNN and CDR2 SYGVQD (reference sequence). The CDR3: CASIISLIRTYEQYV. CDR3 coding DNA: TGCGCCAGCATTATTAGCCTAATAAGAACCTACGAGCAGTACGTC.

The chain couples TRBV7-9 to TRBJ2-2, with TRBD2 identical over 10 bases. J was trimmed by 4 bases and V by 3 bases; bases with no gene match: 8. This CDR3 contains 17 residues. Germline values: CDR1 SEHNR, CDR2 FQNEAQ (reference sequence). CDR3 residues: CASSLRLAGASTGELFF. CDR3 DNA sequence: TGTGCCAGCAGCTTGCGTCTAGCGGGGGCCTCCACCGGGGAGCTGTTTTTT.

This chain joins TRBV3-1 (or the pseudogene TRBV3-2) and TRBJ1-5, with D possibly TRBD1 on 5 matching bases. V shed 6 bases and J shed 6 bases, with 12 bases lying between them. Germline V gene data show CDR1 as LGHDT and CDR2 as YNNKEL (reference sequence). This CDR3 spans 13 amino acids. CDR3 DNA sequence: TGTGCCAGCAGTCAACGGGGGACTCAGCCCCAGCATTTT. Amino acid sequence: CASSQRGTQPQHF.

The chain links TRBV25-1 to TRBJ1-4; 7 bases are shared with TRBD1. The CDR3 sequence is 16 residues long. CDR1 and CDR2 from the germline V gene are MGHDK and SYGVNS. V trimming: 0 bases; J trimming: 7 bases; junction bases outside the gene matches: 8. The CDR3 DNA sequence: TGTGCCAGCAGTGAATATCCCCAGGGGGGCCGTGAAAAACTGTTTTTT. Its protein product is CASSEYPQGGREKLFF.

The chain is built from TRBV7-2 and TRBJ1-2; a possible D gene is TRBD1 (6 bases). The V gene's germline CDR1 is SGHTA and CDR2 FQGNSA. CDR3 length: 13 amino acids. The V end lost 5 bases, the J end lost 7 bases, and 14 bases lay between the germline ends. The CDR3: CASSGIEGVGYTF. CDR3 DNA: TGTGCCAGCAGCGGCATCGAGGGGGTTGGCTACACCTTC.

The chain is built from TRBV6-5 and TRBJ2-7; 10 nucleotides align to TRBD2. The CDR3 covers 13 residues. J gave up 5 bases and V 8 bases, and 6 bases lay outside the gene matches. CDR1 is MNHEY, CDR2 SVGAGI, per germline. The chain's CDR3 is CASELAGEHEQYV. CDR3 DNA sequence: TGTGCCAGCGAGCTAGCGGGAGAGCACGAGCAGTACGTC.

The chain uses TRBV19 and TRBJ1-6; 9 nucleotides line up with TRBD1. The trim removed 6 bases at V and 10 bases at J, leaving 7 bases unmatched. The CDR3 has 14 amino acids. Germline V CDR1 and CDR2: LNHDA, SQIVND (reference sequence). The CDR3 coding sequence is TGTGCCAGTAGACCGACAGGGGGTTGGTCACCCCTCCACTTT. This codes for CASRPTGGWSPLHF. The whole variable domain, remainder taken from reference TRBV19 and TRBJ1-6, is DGGITQSPKYLFRKEGQNVTLSCEQNLNHDAMYWYRQDPGQGLRLIYYSQIVNDFQKGDIAEGYSVSREKKESFPLTVTSAQKNPTAFYLCASRPTGGWSPLHFGNGTRLTVT.

The chain uses TRBV29-1 and TRBJ2-1; TRBD1 matches 8 bases. This CDR3 region has 13 residues. CDR1 is SQVTM, CDR2 ANQGSEA, per germline. After removal of 4 bases from V and 6 bases from J, the junction contained 5 bases not matched to a gene. CDR3 sequence reads: CSVAPGQGNEQFF. CDR3 nucleotides: TGCAGCGTTGCACCCGGACAGGGCAATGAGCAGTTCTTC.

V and J are TRBV14 and TRBJ1-3; 8 bases match TRBD1. The V and J ends lost 5 bases and 2 bases, in that order; junction bases with no gene match: 8. The CDR3 contains 16 residues. Germline loops: CDR1 SGHDN, CDR2 FVKESK. The CDR3: CASSFNVRGPGNTIYF. CDR3 coding DNA: TGTGCCAGCAGCTTTAACGTCAGGGGGCCTGGAAACACCATATATTTT.

This clone turned up a few times. V usage is TRBV24-1 and J usage is TRBJ2-1, with D possibly being TRBD1 (5 bases). CDR3 length: 14 amino acids. CDR1 and CDR2 from the germline V gene are KGHDR and SFDVKD. V was pared by 5 bases and J by 3 bases, with 10 bases between. The CDR3 here is CATSGAGLYNEQFF. The CDR3 DNA is TGTGCCACCAGTGGTGCAGGGCTCTACAATGAGCAGTTCTTC.

The V call is TRBV5-4, the J call TRBJ2-1; TRBD2 might be the D (5 bases). V shed 4 bases and J shed 4 bases, with 21 bases lying between them. Germline V lookup: CDR1 SGHNT, CDR2 YYREEE (reference sequence). The CDR3 has 17 amino acids. The CDR3 DNA reads TGTGCCAGCAGCACCAGCCCCCGGCGGCGGACTTACAATGAGCAGTTCTTC. Amino acid sequence: CASSTSPRRRTYNEQFF.

On this clone: The junction and the germline gene differ at one end; a read error may be behind it. This sequence joins TRBV2 and TRBJ2-7, with D possibly matching TRBD2 (5 bases). Germline V gene sequence: CDR1 SNHLY, CDR2 FYNNEI. CDR3 length equals 12 residues. CDR3 loop: CASSEEDPGRDF. The CDR3 coding sequence is TGTGCCAGCAGTGAAGAGGACCCCGGGCGGGACTTC. The entire variable domain, with the rest obtained from reference TRBV2 and TRBJ2-7, is as follows: EPEVTQTPSHQVTQMGQEVILRCVPISNHLYFYWYRQILGQKVEFLVSFYNNEISEKSEIFDDQFSVERPDGSNFTLKIRSTKLEDSAMYFCASSEEDPGRDFGPGTRLTVT.

V gene TRBV30 combines with J gene TRBJ2-5; D is unresolved. The germline V gene encodes CDR1 GTSNPN and CDR2 SVGIG (reference sequence). V dropped 7 bases and J dropped 2 bases, with 5 bases sitting between them. The CDR3 has 10 residues. Here the CDR3 reads CAFLQETQYF. CDR3 DNA: TGTGCCTTCCTTCAAGAGACCCAGTACTTC. The variable domain in full, completed from reference TRBV30 and TRBJ2-5, reads SQTIHQWPATLVQPVGSPLSLECTVEGTSNPNLYWYRQAAGRGLQLLFYSVGIGQISSEVPQNLSASRPQDRQFILSSKKLLLSDSGFYLCAFLQETQYFGPGTRLLVL.

The rearrangement uses TRBV27 and TRBJ1-4; possible D gene TRBD1, 5 bases. Per the germline V gene, CDR1 is MNHEY and CDR2 is SMNVEV (reference sequence). CDR3 size: 14 residues. The V end was cut by 1 base, the J end by 8 bases, with 11 bases between. The CDR3 coding sequence is TGTGCCAGCAGTTTATGGGGGGACTCGGAAAAACTGTTTTTT. Amino acids: CASSLWGDSEKLFF. Supplemented by reference TRBV27 and TRBJ1-4, the full variable domain reads EAQVTQNPRYLITVTGKKLTVTCSQNMNHEYMSWYRQDPGLGLRQIYYSMNVEVTDKGDVPEGYKVSRKEKRNFPLILESPSPNQTSLYFCASSLWGDSEKLFFGSGTQLSVL.

The chain couples TRBV5-1 to TRBJ1-1, with D unresolved. Germline V lookup: CDR1 SGHRS, CDR2 YFSETQ. V was shortened by 0 bases and J by 0 bases, with 12 bases between the two germline ends. This CDR3 comprises 16 residues. The CDR3 bases are TGCGCCAGCAGCTTGGACATACAGTCCATGAACACTGAAGCTTTCTTT. It codes for CASSLDIQSMNTEAFF.

This clone was seen a single time. The chain is built from TRBV14 and TRBJ2-5; the D is unclear. Trimming shortened V by 0 bases and J by 6 bases, and 11 bases separated the two germline ends. The CDR3 has 14 residues. CDR1 SGHDN and CDR2 FVKESK come from the germline V gene. DNA of the CDR3: TGTGCCAGCAGCCAAGATGAGGCCCGAAAGACCCAGTACTTC. As protein: CASSQDEARKTQYF.

The V gene is TRBV9, the J gene TRBJ1-6; 8 bases are a match to TRBD1. V was clipped by 7 bases and J by 6 bases; unmatched bases: 9. Germline V CDR1 and CDR2: SGDLS, YYNGEE. This CDR3 comprises 15 residues. The CDR3: CASSPYRGVNSPLHF. The CDR3 DNA reads as TGTGCCAGCTCCCCATACAGGGGGGTTAATTCACCCCTCCACTTT.

V usage is TRBV6-5 and J usage is TRBJ1-2; TRBD1 agrees at 8 bases. Germline V lookup: CDR1 MNHEY, CDR2 SVGAGI. Germline trimming cut 7 bases from V and 8 bases from J; bases unmatched to any gene: 12. The CDR3 loop spans 14 amino acids. In DNA, the CDR3 is TGTGCCAGCAAAGCGACAGGGGCGGCTTTGGGCTACACCTTC. Translating gives CASKATGAALGYTF.